This T cell receptor (beta chain) was identified during a study of cytomegalovirus exposure and HLA in healthy donors. This CDR3 region has 13 residues. J lost 8 bases, V lost 5 bases, and 6 bases had no gene match. The germline V gene has CDR1 SGHTA and CDR2 FQGNSA. The protocol was immunoSEQ multiplex PCR, while the TCRdb copy is restricted to in-frame clones and leaves out a portion. The table includes 120,000 or so clones, roughly 95% detected once. The sequenced sample was PBMCs. The receptor comes from a man aged 18 to 29 in good health and CMV-seronegative. The gene calls are TRBV7-2 and TRBJ2-1, with 7 bases identical to TRBD2. The CDR3 nucleotides read TGTGCCAGCAGCGGTTTGGGAGGGGATGAGCAGTTCTTC. Translating gives CASSGLGGDEQFF.